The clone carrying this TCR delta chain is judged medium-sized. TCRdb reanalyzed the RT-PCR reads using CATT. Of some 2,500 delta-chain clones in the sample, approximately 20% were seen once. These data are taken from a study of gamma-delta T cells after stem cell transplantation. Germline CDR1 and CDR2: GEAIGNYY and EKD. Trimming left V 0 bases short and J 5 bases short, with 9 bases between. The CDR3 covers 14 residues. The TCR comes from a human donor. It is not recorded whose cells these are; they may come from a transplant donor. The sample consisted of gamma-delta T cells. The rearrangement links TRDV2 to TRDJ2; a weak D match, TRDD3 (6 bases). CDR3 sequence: CACDTLGKTAQLFF. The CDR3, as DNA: TGTGCCTGTGACACCCTGGGGAAAACAGCACAACTCTTCTTT.